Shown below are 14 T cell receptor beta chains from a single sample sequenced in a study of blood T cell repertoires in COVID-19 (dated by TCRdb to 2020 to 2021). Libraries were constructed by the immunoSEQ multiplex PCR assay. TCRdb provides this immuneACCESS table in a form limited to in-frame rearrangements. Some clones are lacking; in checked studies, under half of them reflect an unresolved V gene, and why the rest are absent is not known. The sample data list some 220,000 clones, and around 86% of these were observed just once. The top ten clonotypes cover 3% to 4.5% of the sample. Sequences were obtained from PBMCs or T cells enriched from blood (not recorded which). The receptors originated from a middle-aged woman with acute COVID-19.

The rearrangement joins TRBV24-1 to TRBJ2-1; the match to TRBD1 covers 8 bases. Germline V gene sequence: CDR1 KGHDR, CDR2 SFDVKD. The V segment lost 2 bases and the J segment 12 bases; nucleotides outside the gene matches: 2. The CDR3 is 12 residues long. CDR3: CATSDWTGLQFF. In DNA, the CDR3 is TGTGCCACCAGTGATTGGACAGGGTTGCAGTTCTTC.

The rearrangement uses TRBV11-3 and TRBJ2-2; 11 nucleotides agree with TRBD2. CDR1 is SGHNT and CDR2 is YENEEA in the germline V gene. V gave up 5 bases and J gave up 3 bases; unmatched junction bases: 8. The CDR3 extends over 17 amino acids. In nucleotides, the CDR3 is TGTGCCAGCAGCCCCCCCCTAGCGGGGGGCCACACCGGGGAGCTGTTTTTT. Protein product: CASSPPLAGGHTGELFF. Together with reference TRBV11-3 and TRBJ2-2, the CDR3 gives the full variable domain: EAGVVQSPRYKIIEKKQPVAFWCNPISGHNTLYWYLQNLGQGPELLIRYENEEAVDDSQLPKDRFSAERLKGVDSTLKIQPAELGDSAVYLCASSPPLAGGHTGELFFGEGSRLTVL.

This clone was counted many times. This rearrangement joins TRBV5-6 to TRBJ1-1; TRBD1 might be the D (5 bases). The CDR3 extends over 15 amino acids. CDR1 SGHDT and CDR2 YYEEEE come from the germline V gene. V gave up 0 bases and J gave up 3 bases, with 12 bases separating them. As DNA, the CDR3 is TGTGCCAGCAGCTTGGAGGGGAGGTCGGACACTGAAGCTTTCTTT. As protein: CASSLEGRSDTEAFF. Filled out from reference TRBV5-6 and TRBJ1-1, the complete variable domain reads DAGVTQSPTHLIKTRGQQVTLRCSPKSGHDTVSWYQQALGQGPQFIFQYYEEEERQRGNFPDRFSGHQFPNYSSELNVNALLLGDSALYLCASSLEGRSDTEAFFGQGTRLTVV.

The CDR3, as DNA: TGTGCCAGCAGTCGGACAGGATCCGACTATGGCTACACCTTC. Amino acids: CASSRTGSDYGYTF. The chain couples TRBV27 to TRBJ1-2, with 7 bases identical to TRBD1. Germline CDR1 reads MNHEY; CDR2 reads SMNVEV (reference sequence). The CDR3 extends over 14 amino acids. The J segment lost 3 bases and the V segment lost 5 bases, leaving 6 bases of the junction unmatched.

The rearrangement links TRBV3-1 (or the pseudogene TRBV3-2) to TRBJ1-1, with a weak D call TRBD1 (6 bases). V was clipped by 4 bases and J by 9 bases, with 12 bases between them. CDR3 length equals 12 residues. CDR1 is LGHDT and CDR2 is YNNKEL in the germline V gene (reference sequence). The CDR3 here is CASSPHRDKAFF. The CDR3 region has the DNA TGTGCCAGCAGCCCACACAGGGATAAAGCTTTCTTT.

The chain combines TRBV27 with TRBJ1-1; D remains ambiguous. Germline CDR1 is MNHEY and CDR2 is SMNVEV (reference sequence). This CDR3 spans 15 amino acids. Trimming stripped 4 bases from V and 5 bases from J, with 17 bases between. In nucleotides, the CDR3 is TGTGCCAGCAGTTCAAGGGCCTACCGGGGAACTGAAGCTTTCTTT. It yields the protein CASSSRAYRGTEAFF.

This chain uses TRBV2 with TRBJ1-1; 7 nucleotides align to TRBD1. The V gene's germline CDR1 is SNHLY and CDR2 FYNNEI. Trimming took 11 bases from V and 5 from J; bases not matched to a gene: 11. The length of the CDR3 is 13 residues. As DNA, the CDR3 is TGTGCCGGGGTTAGGGGGCGATGGACTGAAGCTTTCTTT. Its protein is CAGVRGRWTEAFF.

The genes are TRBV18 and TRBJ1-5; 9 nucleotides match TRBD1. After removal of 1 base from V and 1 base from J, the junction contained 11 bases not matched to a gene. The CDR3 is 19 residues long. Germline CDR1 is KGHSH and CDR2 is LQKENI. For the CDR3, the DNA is TGTGCCAGCTCACCACGGGACAGGGTTCCTGAGGTAAGCAATCAGCCCCAGCATTTT. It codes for CASSPRDRVPEVSNQPQHF.

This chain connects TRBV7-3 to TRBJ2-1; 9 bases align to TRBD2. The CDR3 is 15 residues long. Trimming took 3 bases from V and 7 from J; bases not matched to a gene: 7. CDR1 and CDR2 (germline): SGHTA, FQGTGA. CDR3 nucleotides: TGTGCCAGCAGCTTGGGCGGGGGGGCCCAAAATGAGCAGTTCTTC. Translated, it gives CASSLGGGAQNEQFF.

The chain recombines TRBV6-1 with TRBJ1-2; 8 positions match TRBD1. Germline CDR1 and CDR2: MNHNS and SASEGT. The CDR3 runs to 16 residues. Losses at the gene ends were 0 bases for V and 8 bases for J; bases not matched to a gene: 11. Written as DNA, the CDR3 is TGTGCCAGCAGTGAAGCGAGTCAGGGGGCTCGGCGGGGCTACACCTTC. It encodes CASSEASQGARRGYTF.

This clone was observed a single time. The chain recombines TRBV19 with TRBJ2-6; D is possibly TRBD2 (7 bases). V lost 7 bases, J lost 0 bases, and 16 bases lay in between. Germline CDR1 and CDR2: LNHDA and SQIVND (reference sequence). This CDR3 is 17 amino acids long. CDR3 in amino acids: CASMGAGVFSGANVLTF. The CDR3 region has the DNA TGTGCCAGTATGGGGGCGGGGGTCTTCTCTGGGGCCAACGTCCTGACTTTC. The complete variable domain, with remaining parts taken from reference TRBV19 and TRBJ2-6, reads DGGITQSPKYLFRKEGQNVTLSCEQNLNHDAMYWYRQDPGQGLRLIYYSQIVNDFQKGDIAEGYSVSREKKESFPLTVTSAQKNPTAFYLCASMGAGVFSGANVLTFGAGSRLTVL.

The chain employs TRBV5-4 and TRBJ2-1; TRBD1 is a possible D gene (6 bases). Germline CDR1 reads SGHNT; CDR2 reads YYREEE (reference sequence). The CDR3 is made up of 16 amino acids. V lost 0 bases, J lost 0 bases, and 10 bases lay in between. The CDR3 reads CASSLAGGSSYNEQFF. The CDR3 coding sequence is TGTGCCAGCAGCTTGGCTGGGGGCAGCTCCTACAATGAGCAGTTCTTC.

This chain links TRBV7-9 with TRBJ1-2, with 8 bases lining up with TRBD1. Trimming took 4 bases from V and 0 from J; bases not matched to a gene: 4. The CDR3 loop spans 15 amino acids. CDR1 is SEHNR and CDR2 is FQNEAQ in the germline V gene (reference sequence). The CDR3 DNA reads TGTGCCAGCAGCTCCGGACAGGGAGCTAACTATGGCTACACCTTC. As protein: CASSSGQGANYGYTF.

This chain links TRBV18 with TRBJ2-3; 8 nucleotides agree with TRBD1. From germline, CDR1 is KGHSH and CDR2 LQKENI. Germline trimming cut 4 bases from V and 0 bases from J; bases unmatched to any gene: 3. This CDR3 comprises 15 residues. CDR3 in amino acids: CASSLGTGSTDTQYF. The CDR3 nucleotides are TGTGCCAGCTCACTCGGGACAGGTAGCACAGATACGCAGTATTTT.